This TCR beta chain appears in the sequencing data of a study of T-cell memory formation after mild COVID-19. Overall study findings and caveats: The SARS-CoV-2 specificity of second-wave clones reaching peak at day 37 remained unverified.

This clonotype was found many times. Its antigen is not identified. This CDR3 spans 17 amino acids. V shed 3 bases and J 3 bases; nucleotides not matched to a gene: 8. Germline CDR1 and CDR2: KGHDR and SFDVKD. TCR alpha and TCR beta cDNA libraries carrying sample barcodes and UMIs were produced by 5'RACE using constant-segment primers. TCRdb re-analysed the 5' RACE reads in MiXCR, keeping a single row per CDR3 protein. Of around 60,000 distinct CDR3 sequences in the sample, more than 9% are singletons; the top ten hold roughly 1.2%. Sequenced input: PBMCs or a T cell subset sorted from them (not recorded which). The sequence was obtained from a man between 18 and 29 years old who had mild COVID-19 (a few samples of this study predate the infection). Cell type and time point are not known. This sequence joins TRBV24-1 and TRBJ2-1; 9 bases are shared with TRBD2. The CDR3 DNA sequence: TGTGCCACCAGTGATCCTCGCGCGGGGGGGCGCTACAATGAGCAGTTCTTC. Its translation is CATSDPRAGGRYNEQFF.